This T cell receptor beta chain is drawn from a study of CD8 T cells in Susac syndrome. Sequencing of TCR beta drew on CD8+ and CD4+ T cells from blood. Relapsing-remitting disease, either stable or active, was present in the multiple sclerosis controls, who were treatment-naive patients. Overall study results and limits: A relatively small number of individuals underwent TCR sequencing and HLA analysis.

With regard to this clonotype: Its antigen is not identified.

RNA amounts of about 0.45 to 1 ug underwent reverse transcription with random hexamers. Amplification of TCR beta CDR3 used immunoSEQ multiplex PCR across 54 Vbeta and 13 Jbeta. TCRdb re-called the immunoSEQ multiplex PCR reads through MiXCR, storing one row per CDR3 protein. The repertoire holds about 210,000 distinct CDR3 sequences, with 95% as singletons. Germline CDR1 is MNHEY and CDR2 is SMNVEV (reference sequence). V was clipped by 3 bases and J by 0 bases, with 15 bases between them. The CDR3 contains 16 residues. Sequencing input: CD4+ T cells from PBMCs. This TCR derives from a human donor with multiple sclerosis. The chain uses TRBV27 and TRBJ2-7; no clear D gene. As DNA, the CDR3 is TGTGCCAGCAGTTTCGTAGCAGGAACCAGCTCCTACGAGCAGTACTTC. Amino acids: CASSFVAGTSSYEQYF.